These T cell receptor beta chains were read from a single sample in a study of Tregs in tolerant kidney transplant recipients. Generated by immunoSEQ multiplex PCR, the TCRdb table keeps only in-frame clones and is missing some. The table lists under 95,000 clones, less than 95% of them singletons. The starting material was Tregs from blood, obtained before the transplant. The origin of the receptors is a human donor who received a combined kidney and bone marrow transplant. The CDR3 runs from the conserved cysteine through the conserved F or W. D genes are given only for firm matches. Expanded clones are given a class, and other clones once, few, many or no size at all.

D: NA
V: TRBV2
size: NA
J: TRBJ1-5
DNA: TGTGCCAGCAGTGCGGTTTTCCTTAATCAGCCCCAGCATTTT
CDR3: CASSAVFLNQPQHF

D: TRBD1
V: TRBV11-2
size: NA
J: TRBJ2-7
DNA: TGTGCCAGCAGCTCCTCCGGGACAGCCGTTGTGCAGTACTTC
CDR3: CASSSSGTAVVQYF

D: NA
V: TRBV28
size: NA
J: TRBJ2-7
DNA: TGTGCCAGTAGGAGGCCAAGCTCCTACGAGCAGTACTTC
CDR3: CASRRPSSYEQYF

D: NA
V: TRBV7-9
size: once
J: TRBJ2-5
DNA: TGTGCCAGCAGCTTGACGGTACCCCAAGAGACCCAGTACTTC
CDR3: CASSLTVPQETQYF

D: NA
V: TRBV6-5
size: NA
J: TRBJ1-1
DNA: TGTGCCAGCAGTTACACCCTGGCAGAGAACACTGAAGCTTTCTTT
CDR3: CASSYTLAENTEAFF

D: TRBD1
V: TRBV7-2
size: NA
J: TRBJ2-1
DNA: TGTGCCAGCAGCTTAGGAAGGGGGCAAAGTCGGTACAATGAGCAGTTCTTC
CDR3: CASSLGRGQSRYNEQFF

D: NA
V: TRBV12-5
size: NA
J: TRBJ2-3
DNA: TGTGCTAGTGGTTTGGTGGGTACAGATACGCAGTATTTT
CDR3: CASGLVGTDTQYF

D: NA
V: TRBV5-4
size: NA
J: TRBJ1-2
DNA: TGTGCCAGCAGCTTGGGGGGGCAGGACTATGGCTACACCTTC
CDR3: CASSLGGQDYGYTF

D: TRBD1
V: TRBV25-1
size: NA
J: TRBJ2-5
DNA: TGTGCCAGCAGTGAAGGCGGACAGGGAAAGACCCAGTACTTC
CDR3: CASSEGGQGKTQYF

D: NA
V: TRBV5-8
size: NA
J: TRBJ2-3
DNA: TGTGCCAGCAGCCCAGACGCTAATACGCAGTATTTT
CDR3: CASSPDANTQYF

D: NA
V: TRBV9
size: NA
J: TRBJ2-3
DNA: TGTGCCAGCAGCCCTTATCCCGGGCGCACAGATACGCAGTATTTT
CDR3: CASSPYPGRTDTQYF

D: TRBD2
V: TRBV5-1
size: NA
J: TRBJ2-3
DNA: TGCGCCAGCAGCCCAGACGCTAGCGGGGGTAGCACAGATACGCAGTATTTT
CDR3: CASSPDASGGSTDTQYF

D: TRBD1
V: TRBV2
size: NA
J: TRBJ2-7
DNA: TGTGCCAGCAACACGATATGGACAGGGGACGAGCAGTACTTC
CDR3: CASNTIWTGDEQYF

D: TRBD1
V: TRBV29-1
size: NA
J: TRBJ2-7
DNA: TGCAGCGGGGGACAGGGGATAAACGAGCAGTACTTC
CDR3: CSGGQGINEQYF

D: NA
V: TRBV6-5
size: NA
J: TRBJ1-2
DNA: TGTGCCAGCAGTACGGGGGCCCATGGCTACACCTTC
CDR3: CASSTGAHGYTF

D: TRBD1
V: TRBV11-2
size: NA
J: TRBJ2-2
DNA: TGTGCCAGCAGCGGACAGGGATACGTCGGGGAGCTGTTTTTT
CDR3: CASSGQGYVGELFF

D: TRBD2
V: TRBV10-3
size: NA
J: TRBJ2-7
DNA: TGTGCCATCAGTACGACTAGCGGGAGGTCCTACGAGCAGTACTTC
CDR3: CAISTTSGRSYEQYF

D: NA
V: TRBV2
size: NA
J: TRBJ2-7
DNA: TGTGCCAGCGGCCGGGAGCGTACGGAGCAGTACTTC
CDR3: CASGRERTEQYF

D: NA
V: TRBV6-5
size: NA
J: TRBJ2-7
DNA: TGTGCCAGCAGTTACTCAGGCGAGCAGTACTTC
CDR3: CASSYSGEQYF

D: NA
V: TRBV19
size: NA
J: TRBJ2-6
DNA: TGTGCCAGTAGGCCCAAGAACTCTGGGGCCAACGTCCTGACTTTC
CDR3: CASRPKNSGANVLTF

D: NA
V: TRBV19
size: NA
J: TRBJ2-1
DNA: TGTGCCAGTAGTATTCCGGGGGTAGAAAGGGCGTACAATGAGCAGTTCTTC
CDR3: CASSIPGVERAYNEQFF

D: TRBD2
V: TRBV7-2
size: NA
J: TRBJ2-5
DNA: TGTGCCAGCAGCATCGCTAGCGGGAGGAATTGGGGGACCCAGTACTTC
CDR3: CASSIASGRNWGTQYF

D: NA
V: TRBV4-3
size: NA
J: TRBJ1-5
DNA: TGCGCCAGCAGCCAAGAAAAAGGACTGCCCCAGCATTTT
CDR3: CASSQEKGLPQHF

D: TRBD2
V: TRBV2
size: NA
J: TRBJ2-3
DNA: TGTGCCAGCAGTTTTCGGGAGGGCCAGGGAGATACGCAGTATTTT
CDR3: CASSFREGQGDTQYF

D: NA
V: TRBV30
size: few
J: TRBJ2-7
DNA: TGTGCCTGGAGTCCCTTAAGAGACGTGAGGAGAGAATCCTACGAGCAGTACTTC
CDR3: CAWSPLRDVRRESYEQYF

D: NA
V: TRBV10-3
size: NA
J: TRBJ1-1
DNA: TGTGCCATCAGTGGTTCAACGAACACTGAAGCTTTCTTT
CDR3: CAISGSTNTEAFF

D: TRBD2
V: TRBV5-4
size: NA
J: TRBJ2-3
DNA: TGTGCCAGCAGCTCCTATGTGCGGGAGAGCACAGATACGCAGTATTTT
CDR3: CASSSYVRESTDTQYF

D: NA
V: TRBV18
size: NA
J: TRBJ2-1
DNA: TGTGCCAGCTCACCCCCGGGACTTGGGAGTAGTGAGCAGTTCTTC
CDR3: CASSPPGLGSSEQFF

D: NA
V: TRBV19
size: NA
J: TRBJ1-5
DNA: TGTGCCAGTATGGGGTCGGGGGGTGGTCAGCCCCAGCATTTT
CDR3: CASMGSGGGQPQHF

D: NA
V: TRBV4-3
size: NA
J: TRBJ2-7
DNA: TGCGCCAGCAGCCAGTCCGGGCAATCCACCTACGAGCAGTACTTC
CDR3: CASSQSGQSTYEQYF

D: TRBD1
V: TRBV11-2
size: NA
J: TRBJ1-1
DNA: TGTGCCAGCAGCACCTCGGGACAGTTTATGAACACTGAAGCTTTCTTT
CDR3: CASSTSGQFMNTEAFF

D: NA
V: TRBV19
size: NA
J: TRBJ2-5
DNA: TGTGCCAGTAGCCGGTATGAGACCCAGTACTTC
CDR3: CASSRYETQYF

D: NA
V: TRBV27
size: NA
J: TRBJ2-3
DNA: TGTGCCAGCTCTGGCTTATCTAGCACAGATACGCAGTATTTT
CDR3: CASSGLSSTDTQYF

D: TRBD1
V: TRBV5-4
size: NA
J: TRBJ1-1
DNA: TGTGCCAGCAGCCCTGGACAGGGAGTGAGGAGAACTGAAGCTTTCTTT
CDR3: CASSPGQGVRRTEAFF

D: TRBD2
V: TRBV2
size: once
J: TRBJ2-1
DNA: TGTGCCAGCCCCCGCGGAGCGGGAGTCTACAATGAGCAGTTCTTC
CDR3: CASPRGAGVYNEQFF

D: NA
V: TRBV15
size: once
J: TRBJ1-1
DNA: TGTGCCACCAGCAGAGATGTGGGGCAGGGGTCGAACACTGAAGCTTTCTTT
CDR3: CATSRDVGQGSNTEAFF

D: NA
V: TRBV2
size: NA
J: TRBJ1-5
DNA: TGTGCTAGCAGTGAATCCGGGTTTGATCGCAATCAGCCCCAGCATTTT
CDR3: CASSESGFDRNQPQHF

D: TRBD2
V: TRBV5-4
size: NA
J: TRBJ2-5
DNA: TGTGCCAGCAGCTCCGGGACTAGCGGGAGTTGGGAGACCCAGTACTTC
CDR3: CASSSGTSGSWETQYF

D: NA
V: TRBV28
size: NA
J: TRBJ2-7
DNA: TGTGCCAGCAGTTTAAACGAGGGGAGGGGGGCCTACGAGCAGTACTTC
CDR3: CASSLNEGRGAYEQYF

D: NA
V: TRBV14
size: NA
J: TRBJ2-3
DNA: TGTGCCAGCAGTCAGGCAGATACGCAGTATTTT
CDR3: CASSQADTQYF

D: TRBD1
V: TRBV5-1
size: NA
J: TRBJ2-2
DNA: TGCGCCAGCAGCTTGGGGGACAGGGGGCTCCCCGGGGAGCTGTTTTTT
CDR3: CASSLGDRGLPGELFF

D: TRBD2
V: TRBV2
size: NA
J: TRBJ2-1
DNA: TGTGCCAGCCCCGGAGCGGGAGGGCTAAAGCAGTTCTTC
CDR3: CASPGAGGLKQFF

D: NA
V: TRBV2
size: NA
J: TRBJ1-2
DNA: TGTGCCAGCAGCGACCCGGGAGAGCGGTACTTC
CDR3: CASSDPGERYF

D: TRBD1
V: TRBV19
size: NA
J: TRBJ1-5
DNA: TGTGCCAGTAGTCCGGGACAGGGATTAAATCAGCCCCAGCATTTT
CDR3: CASSPGQGLNQPQHF

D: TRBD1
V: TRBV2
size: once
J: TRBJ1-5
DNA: TGTGCCAGCAGGAGGACAGGGGCTACGGGTGAGCCCCAGCATTTT
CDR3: CASRRTGATGEPQHF

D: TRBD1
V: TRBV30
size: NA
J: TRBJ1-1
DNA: TGTGCCTGGGGACAGGGAGGTACTGAAGCTTTCTTT
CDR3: CAWGQGGTEAFF

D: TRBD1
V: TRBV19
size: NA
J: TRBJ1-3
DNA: TGTGCCAGTAGTCCGACAGGGGGCTACTCTGGAAACACCATATATTTT
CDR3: CASSPTGGYSGNTIYF

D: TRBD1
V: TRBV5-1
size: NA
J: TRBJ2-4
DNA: TGCGCCAGCAGCTTGGCGGCAGGGGGCAAAAACATTCAGTACTTC
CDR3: CASSLAAGGKNIQYF

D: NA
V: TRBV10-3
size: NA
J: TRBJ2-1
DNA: TGTGCCATCAGCCTAGGGACCCCCTACAATGAGCAGTTCTTC
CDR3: CAISLGTPYNEQFF

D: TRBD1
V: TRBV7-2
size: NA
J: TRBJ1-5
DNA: TGTGCCAGCAGCTTAGCAGGACAGGGTAGGCCCCAGCATTTT
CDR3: CASSLAGQGRPQHF

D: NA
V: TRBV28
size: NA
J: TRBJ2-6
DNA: TGTGCCAGCAGTTCCTCAGGGACTGGGGCCAACGTCCTGACTTTC
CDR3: CASSSSGTGANVLTF

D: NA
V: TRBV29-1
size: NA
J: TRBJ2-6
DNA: TGCAGCGCCACAGGGCCCTCTGGGGCCAACGTCCTGACTTTC
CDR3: CSATGPSGANVLTF

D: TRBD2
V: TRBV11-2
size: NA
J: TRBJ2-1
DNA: TGTGCCAGCAGCCCGTGGACTAGCGGGAGAAATGAGCAGTTCTTC
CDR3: CASSPWTSGRNEQFF

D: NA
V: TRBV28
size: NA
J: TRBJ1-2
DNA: TGTGCCAGCAGTTCCGCCGGAGTCTATGGCTACACCTTC
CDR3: CASSSAGVYGYTF

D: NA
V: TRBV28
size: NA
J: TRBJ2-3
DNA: TGTGCCAGCAGTCAAACAAACCCCGGGGGCGCAGATACGCAGTATTTT
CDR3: CASSQTNPGGADTQYF

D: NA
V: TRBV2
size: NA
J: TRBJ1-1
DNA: TGTGCCAGCAGAATTCCAGGGACCGGCACTGAAGCTTTCTTT
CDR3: CASRIPGTGTEAFF

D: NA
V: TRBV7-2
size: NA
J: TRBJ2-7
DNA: TGTGCCAGCAGCTTACAGACTACCTACGAGCAGTACTTC
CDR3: CASSLQTTYEQYF